One and the same sample provided the 22 T cell receptor beta chains below, sequenced in a study of blood T cell repertoires in COVID-19 (TCRdb year 2020). Libraries were built with the immunoSEQ multiplex PCR assay. TCRdb provides this immuneACCESS table in a form limited to in-frame rearrangements. Some clones are lacking; in checked studies, under half of them reflect an unresolved V gene, and why the rest are absent is not known. The sample data list 110,000 to 150,000 clones, and more than 70% of these were observed just once. Over 9.5% of the sample comes from the top ten. The sequencing input was peripheral blood. The receptors here all came from a man aged 50 to 60 with active or convalescent COVID-19.

This clone turned up a few times. The gene calls are TRBV5-5 and TRBJ2-7, with 9 bases fitting TRBD1. The germline CDR1 and CDR2 sequences are SGHKS and YYEKEE (reference sequence). This CDR3 contains 13 residues. V gave up 5 bases and J gave up 9 bases; unmatched junction bases: 9. CDR3 residues: CASRSGTGNRQYF. The CDR3 bases are TGTGCCAGCAGATCCGGGACAGGGAACCGGCAGTACTTC.

The chain links TRBV27 to TRBJ2-2; 8 nucleotides match TRBD1. The CDR3 is made up of 16 amino acids. Germline V CDR1 and CDR2: MNHEY, SMNVEV (reference sequence). V was clipped by 3 bases and J by 6 bases; unmatched bases: 9. The CDR3 DNA reads as TGTGCCAGCAGTTTCAGACAGGGGTTGGTATCCGGGGAGCTGTTTTTT. Amino acids: CASSFRQGLVSGELFF.

V and J are TRBV11-2 and TRBJ2-3, with D possibly matching TRBD2 (5 bases). This CDR3 has 13 residues. The V gene lost 5 bases and the J gene lost 3 bases, with 9 bases spanning the gap. Germline values: CDR1 SGHAT, CDR2 FQNNGV. In DNA form, the CDR3 reads TGTGCCAGCAGCCGAGGGAGAACAGATACGCAGTATTTT. It translates to CASSRGRTDTQYF. Together with reference TRBV11-2 and TRBJ2-3, the CDR3 gives the full variable domain: EAGVAQSPRYKIIEKRQSVAFWCNPISGHATLYWYQQILGQGPKLLIQFQNNGVVDDSQLPKDRFSAERLKGVDSTLKIQPAKLEDSAVYLCASSRGRTDTQYFGPGTRLTVL.

The rearrangement links TRBV28 to TRBJ1-4, with 8 nucleotides matching TRBD1. Germline V gene data show CDR1 as MDHEN and CDR2 as SYDVKM. The CDR3 consists of 15 residues. V lost 5 bases and J lost 4; bases outside the gene matches: 6. CDR3 sequence (DNA): TGTGCCAGCAGTACGCAGGGGGCGGATAATGAAAAACTGTTTTTT. It specifies CASSTQGADNEKLFF. Filled out from reference TRBV28 and TRBJ1-4, the complete variable domain reads DVKVTQSSRYLVKRTGEKVFLECVQDMDHENMFWYRQDPGLGLRLIYFSYDVKMKEKGDIPEGYSVSREKKERFSLILESASTNQTSMYLCASSTQGADNEKLFFGSGTQLSVL.

The J gene is TRBJ2-7, the V gene TRBV11-3; 8 bases are a match to TRBD1. The CDR3 contains 15 residues. The germline CDR1 and CDR2 sequences are SGHNT and YENEEA. The trim removed 1 base at V and 5 bases at J, leaving 7 bases unmatched. The CDR3 bases are TGTGCCAGCAGCTTAGGCCGACAGGGGATCGACGAGCAGTACTTC. It translates to CASSLGRQGIDEQYF.

The chain joins TRBV30 to TRBJ2-4, with D possibly being TRBD2 (7 bases). CDR1 and CDR2 (germline): GTSNPN, SVGIG (reference sequence). CDR3 length equals 15 residues. Trimming pared 2 bases from V and 0 bases from J, leaving 11 bases between. The CDR3 bases are TGTGCCTGGAGTATAGGGGGGGGAGCCAAAAACATTCAGTACTTC. Translating it yields CAWSIGGGAKNIQYF. The full variable domain, in which reference TRBV30 and TRBJ2-4 provide the parts outside the CDR3, is SQTIHQWPATLVQPVGSPLSLECTVEGTSNPNLYWYRQAAGRGLQLLFYSVGIGQISSEVPQNLSASRPQDRQFILSSKKLLLSDSGFYLCAWSIGGGAKNIQYFGAGTRLSVL.

This clone was recorded once. This chain connects TRBV29-1 to TRBJ2-1, with TRBD1 as a possible D gene (5 bases). The V and J ends lost 6 bases and 0 bases respectively, with 15 bases between them. The germline CDR1 and CDR2 sequences are SQVTM and ANQGSEA. The CDR3 runs to 15 residues. CDR3 nucleotides: TGCAGCGTCCAAGGGGCTTTGAGCTCCTACAATGAGCAGTTCTTC. Amino acids: CSVQGALSSYNEQFF.

This clone was found a few times. V and J are TRBV28 and TRBJ1-2; TRBD1 agrees at 9 bases. Germline V gives CDR1 MDHEN, CDR2 SYDVKM. CDR3 length: 16 residues. Trimming at V came to 5 bases and at J to 4 bases, leaving 11 bases not matched to a gene. CDR3 coding DNA: TGTGCCAGCAGTATAGGGACAGGGCCAAAGACCTATGGCTACACCTTC. It translates to CASSIGTGPKTYGYTF.

This clone was seen only a few times. The chain is built from TRBV5-4 and TRBJ1-1; D gene ambiguous. Trimming left V 6 bases short and J 2 bases short, with 11 bases between. CDR1 SGHNT and CDR2 YYREEE come from the germline V gene (reference sequence). The CDR3 consists of 13 residues. CDR3 coding DNA: TGTGCCAGCAACCCTAGTGGTAACACTGAAGCTTTCTTT. This codes for CASNPSGNTEAFF. Supplemented by reference TRBV5-4 and TRBJ1-1, the full variable domain reads ETGVTQSPTHLIKTRGQQVTLRCSSQSGHNTVSWYQQALGQGPQFIFQYYREEENGRGNFPPRFSGLQFPNYSSELNVNALELDDSALYLCASNPSGNTEAFFGQGTRLTVV.

The chain joins TRBV7-2 to TRBJ1-1; D is perhaps TRBD1 (5 bases). Germline CDR1 and CDR2: SGHTA and FQGNSA. V lost 2 bases to trimming and J lost 0 bases, with 13 bases between them. The CDR3 consists of 16 residues. The CDR3 DNA reads TGTGCCAGCAGCTTAAACCAGGGTATCCTGAACACTGAAGCTTTCTTT. This translates into CASSLNQGILNTEAFF.

The rearrangement links TRBV25-1 to TRBJ1-4, with D possibly matching TRBD1 (5 bases). This CDR3 has 18 residues. Germline V gene lookup returns CDR1 MGHDK and CDR2 SYGVNS. Trimming pared 3 bases from V and 3 bases from J, leaving 20 bases between. The CDR3 protein is CASSDFWGPSGANEKLFF. DNA of the CDR3: TGTGCCAGCAGTGATTTCTGGGGCCCGTCGGGAGCTAATGAAAAACTGTTTTTT.

The chain is built from TRBV10-3 and TRBJ2-6; 7 nucleotides align to TRBD1. The CDR3 sequence is 17 residues long. The junction had 8 bases not matched to a gene; V was cut back by 6 bases and J by 0 bases. Germline CDR1 reads ENHRY; CDR2 reads SYGVKD. The DNA of the CDR3 is TGTGCCATCAGGGGGGACAGCTTTAGCTCTGGGGCCAACGTCCTGACTTTC. As protein: CAIRGDSFSSGANVLTF.

The rearrangement uses TRBV7-9 and TRBJ1-5; a weak D match, TRBD1 (6 bases). The CDR3 loop spans 14 amino acids. V lost 5 bases and J 7 bases, leaving 15 bases between the germline ends. CDR1 and CDR2 (germline): SEHNR, FQNEAQ (reference sequence). The CDR3 DNA is TGTGCCAGCAGCCGTGGGGGACAAAGGCAGCCCCAGCATTTT. Protein: CASSRGGQRQPQHF.

This rearrangement joins TRBV7-2 to TRBJ2-1; TRBD2 matches at 7 bases. V dropped 5 bases and J dropped 5; count of bases not matched to a gene: 9. The CDR3 length is 15 residues. From germline, CDR1 is SGHTA and CDR2 FQGNSA. CDR3: CASSVVASGHNEQFF. The CDR3 DNA sequence: TGTGCCAGCAGCGTCGTCGCTAGCGGTCACAATGAGCAGTTCTTC.

V gene TRBV19 combines with J gene TRBJ1-5; possible D gene TRBD1, 5 bases. Trimming removed 3 bases at V and 1 base at J, with 16 bases between. This CDR3 region has 17 residues. Germline V lookup: CDR1 LNHDA, CDR2 SQIVND (reference sequence). The chain's CDR3 is CASSIRVVGLSNQPQHF. The CDR3, as DNA: TGTGCCAGTAGTATTCGGGTAGTGGGGCTCAGCAATCAGCCCCAGCATTTT.

As concerns this clone: The same CDR3 arises from other DNA sequences in this sample as well. The CDR3 DNA follows: TGTGCCAGCTCAGGGAACCAGCCCCAGCATTTT. Encoded protein: CASSGNQPQHF. The V gene is TRBV28, the J gene TRBJ1-5; D possibly corresponds to TRBD1 (5 bases). This CDR3 has 11 amino acids. The ends were cut back, 8 bases at V and 7 bases at J, with 9 bases in the middle. Germline V CDR1 and CDR2: MDHEN, SYDVKM.

This clone came up once. The gene calls are TRBV28 and TRBJ1-4; D unresolved. Trimming removed 6 bases from V and 10 bases from J, with 18 bases in between. Germline V gives CDR1 MDHEN, CDR2 SYDVKM. CDR3 length: 14 amino acids. This CDR3 is CASSSGPRGGKLFF. CDR3 coding DNA: TGTGCCAGCAGCTCCGGTCCAAGAGGTGGAAAACTGTTTTTT.

The chain couples TRBV24-1 to TRBJ2-2, with D perhaps TRBD2 (6 bases). In germline, CDR1 is KGHDR, CDR2 SFDVKD. V lost 2 bases and J 3 bases, leaving 18 bases between the germline ends. The CDR3 is 18 amino acids. CDR3 nucleotides: TGTGCCACCAGTGATTCCTGGACTAAAACCTCGGACACCGGGGAGCTGTTTTTT. This codes for CATSDSWTKTSDTGELFF.

J is TRBJ2-7 and V is TRBV28; tentative D call: TRBD2 (7 bases). Germline V gives CDR1 MDHEN, CDR2 SYDVKM. The CDR3 is 19 residues long. V dropped 3 bases and J dropped 5 bases, with 29 bases sitting between them. CDR3 DNA: TGTGCCAGCAGTTTGTGGGCATTTAGGGGGGCGGGAGCGTTCCACGAGCAGTACTTC. This translates into CASSLWAFRGAGAFHEQYF.

The chain is built from TRBV18 and TRBJ2-7; TRBD1 agrees at 7 bases. Germline CDR1 is KGHSH and CDR2 is LQKENI. There are 15 residues in the CDR3. J lost 6 bases, V lost 8 bases, and 16 bases had no gene match. The chain's CDR3 is CASRPSTGSGREQYF. In nucleotides, the CDR3 is TGTGCCAGCAGACCCTCGACAGGGAGTGGTCGCGAGCAGTACTTC.

This rearrangement joins TRBV14 to TRBJ2-3, with 10 bases matching TRBD1. This CDR3 contains 15 residues. Germline V lookup: CDR1 SGHDN, CDR2 FVKESK. Trimming cost V 5 bases and J 2 bases; bases outside gene matches: 4. The CDR3 here is CASSWGQGFTDTQYF. CDR3 nucleotides: TGTGCCAGCAGCTGGGGACAGGGGTTCACAGATACGCAGTATTTT.

This clone turned up a few times. The chain recombines TRBV12-3 or TRBV12-4 with TRBJ1-5; TRBD1 is a possible D gene (6 bases). The CDR3 totals 13 residues. Trimming took 6 bases from V and 6 from J, leaving 12 bases between them. CDR3 nucleotides: TGTGCCAGCAGGGGAACACAGGGTCAGCCCCAGCATTTT. Translation: CASRGTQGQPQHF.